The 21 T cell receptor beta chains below were found in one sample sequenced in a study of T cell repertoires in cytomegalovirus infection. In TCRdb, the reads were re-called with MiXCR into one record per CDR3 protein. The sample gives about 530,000 distinct CDR3 sequences, roughly 29% of which show up once; about 13% is in the top ten. The sequenced material came from PBMCs. These receptors all come from a human donor in good health (CMV status not recorded). Some clones in this sample may be carry-over from other donors' samples.

This clonotype was seen many times. The chain uses TRBV7-2 and TRBJ2-5; D may be TRBD1 or TRBD2 (7 bases each). Trimming shortened V by 2 bases and J by 2 bases, and 15 bases separated the two germline ends. CDR1 and CDR2 from the germline V gene are SGHTA and FQGNSA. The CDR3 sequence is 16 residues long. The CDR3 protein is CASSLQGGGFQETQYF. The CDR3 DNA follows: TGTGCCAGCAGCTTACAGGGGGGGGGATTTCAAGAGACCCAGTACTTC.

The V gene is TRBV20-1, the J gene TRBJ2-1; TRBD2 matches at 7 bases. In germline, CDR1 is DFQATT, CDR2 SNEGSKA (reference sequence). CDR3 size: 16 residues. The ends lost 6 bases at V and 2 bases at J; junction bases unmatched: 13. DNA of the CDR3: TGCAGTGCGACCCGGATTCTAGCGGAGGCCTACAATGAGCAGTTCTTC. This translates into CSATRILAEAYNEQFF.

This clonotype was observed at least ten times. The CDR3 is CASRRDLFGGETQYF. The CDR3 DNA follows: TGTGCCAGCAGGCGGGACCTCTTCGGGGGAGAGACCCAGTACTTC. The chain couples TRBV7-2 to TRBJ2-5, with TRBD2 as a possible D gene (6 bases). CDR1 and CDR2 from the germline V gene are SGHTA and FQGNSA. The germline V and J ends were trimmed by 6 bases and 4 bases, with 18 bases remaining between them. CDR3 size: 15 residues.

The chain links TRBV6-2 or TRBV6-3 to TRBJ2-3; a weak D match, TRBD1 (6 bases). Germline CDR1 and CDR2: MNHEY and SVGEGT. Between the trimmed V and J ends, which lost 2 bases and 2 bases, there was a span of 11 bases. This CDR3 has 15 amino acids. CDR3 amino acids: CASSYDRRSTDTQYF. For the CDR3, the DNA is TGTGCCAGCAGTTACGACAGGAGATCCACAGATACGCAGTATTTT.

The CDR3, as DNA: TGTGCCAGTAGTGTTCAGGAGACACCGATCAACTATGGCTACACCTTC. Translating it yields CASSVQETPINYGYTF. V usage is TRBV19 and J usage is TRBJ1-2; no clear D gene. The CDR3 is 16 amino acids. Germline CDR1 and CDR2: LNHDA and SQIVND (reference sequence). The V end was cut by 5 bases, the J end by 2 bases, with 18 bases between.

This clonotype was counted many times. The rearrangement links TRBV7-2 to TRBJ1-5; D may be TRBD1 (6 bases). Trimming took off 5 bases at V and 5 bases at J, with 16 bases between the two ends. The CDR3 covers 15 residues. Germline V lookup: CDR1 SGHTA, CDR2 FQGNSA. The CDR3 DNA reads TGTGCCAGCAGCCCAGTAGGGGGAGGGTATCAGCCCCAGCATTTT. This gives the protein CASSPVGGGYQPQHF.

V and J are TRBV5-1 and TRBJ2-5, with 7 nucleotides matching TRBD2. CDR3 length equals 14 residues. The V gene end was trimmed by 4 bases and the J gene end by 3 bases; junction bases not matched to a gene: 6. The germline CDR1 and CDR2 sequences are SGHRS and YFSETQ. The CDR3 region is CASSTGLTEETQYF. CDR3 coding DNA: TGCGCCAGCAGCACGGGACTAACCGAAGAGACCCAGTACTTC.

In this sample, this clonotype turned up once. The genes are TRBV28 and TRBJ2-2; weak D call: TRBD2 (6 bases). Per the germline V gene, CDR1 is MDHEN and CDR2 is SYDVKM. Trimming removed 4 bases at V and 3 bases at J, with 9 bases between. The CDR3 is 14 residues long. The CDR3 bases are TGTGCCAGCAGTTCGGGACTCTACACCGGGGAGCTGTTTTTT. Protein product: CASSSGLYTGELFF.

DNA for the CDR3: TGTGCCAGCAGACCCCAGGGAAGCGGGAGGACCATCTACGAGCAGTACTTC. It is translated as CASRPQGSGRTIYEQYF. The rearrangement links TRBV6-2 or TRBV6-3 to TRBJ2-7, with 9 bases identical to TRBD2. The ends lost 6 bases at V and 3 bases at J; junction bases unmatched: 15. This CDR3 is 17 amino acids long. Germline CDR1 reads MNHEY; CDR2 reads SVGEGT.

The chain recombines TRBV19 with TRBJ2-5, with 8 nucleotides matching TRBD2. V dropped 6 bases and J dropped 5; count of bases not matched to a gene: 5. Germline loops: CDR1 LNHDA, CDR2 SQIVND (reference sequence). The length of the CDR3 is 13 residues. The CDR3 nucleotides read TGTGCCAGTAGAAGCGGGAGTCCTGAGACCCAGTACTTC. Translated, it gives CASRSGSPETQYF.

J is TRBJ2-7 and V is TRBV7-8; D call uncertain. The germline V gene has CDR1 SGHVS and CDR2 FQNEAQ. CDR3 length equals 15 residues. The CDR3 DNA reads as TGTGCCAGCAGCTTACTATCCCGGGCAGACGTAGAGCAGTTAGTC. Amino acid sequence: CASSLLSRADVEQLV.

The chain employs TRBV28 and TRBJ2-7; D might be TRBD2 (6 bases). Germline CDR1 reads MDHEN; CDR2 reads SYDVKM. Trimming pared 5 bases from V and 5 bases from J, leaving 16 bases between. This CDR3 has 14 amino acids. The CDR3 protein is CASSVTGVQDEQYV. The CDR3 DNA sequence: TGTGCCAGCAGTGTAACGGGAGTACAGGACGAGCAGTACGTC.

The chain carries TRBV11-2 and TRBJ1-1, with a tentative D call TRBD1 (5 bases). This CDR3 contains 13 residues. From germline, CDR1 is SGHAT and CDR2 FQNNGV. V lost 1 base and J 9 bases, leaving 12 bases between the germline ends. CDR3 sequence (DNA): TGTGCCAGCAGCTTAGGTGTCGGGGGACAAGCTTTCTTT. It encodes CASSLGVGGQAFF.

The chain is built from TRBV6-6 and TRBJ2-3, with 8 bases matching TRBD2. V lost 0 bases and J lost 0; bases outside the gene matches: 8. The CDR3 is made up of 18 amino acids. Germline assignment: CDR1 MNHNY and CDR2 SVGAGI (reference sequence). The CDR3 protein is CASSYSPGGDSSTDTQYF. Written as DNA, the CDR3 is TGTGCCAGCAGTTACTCTCCGGGAGGGGACTCTAGCACAGATACGCAGTATTTT.

This sequence joins TRBV27 and TRBJ1-2; D gene uncertain. Germline V gene data show CDR1 as MNHEY and CDR2 as SMNVEV (reference sequence). Trimming left V 0 bases short and J 2 bases short, with 10 bases between. This CDR3 has 15 residues. The DNA of the CDR3 is TGTGCCAGCAGTTTATCGATTTACGGGAACTATGGCTACACCTTC. It codes for CASSLSIYGNYGYTF.

V usage is TRBV28 and J usage is TRBJ1-6; tentatively, D is TRBD1 (5 bases). Germline V CDR1 and CDR2: MDHEN, SYDVKM. Trimming shortened V by 1 base and J by 8 bases, and 6 bases separated the two germline ends. This CDR3 spans 13 amino acids. The CDR3 bases are TGTGCCAGCAGTTTATCGGGGGATTCACCCCTCCACTTT. The encoded protein is CASSLSGDSPLHF.

In its sample, this clonotype was seen a few times. The chain uses TRBV7-6 and TRBJ1-1, with 8 bases that match TRBD1. The CDR3 contains 16 residues. Germline CDR1 is SGHVS and CDR2 is FNYEAQ. The junction had 18 bases not matched to a gene; V was cut back by 4 bases and J by 11 bases. CDR3 loop: CASSSPLTPGGERAFF. The CDR3 DNA reads as TGTGCCAGCAGCTCCCCCTTGACCCCAGGGGGCGAAAGGGCTTTCTTT.

As for this clonotype: The missing conserved phenylalanine or tryptophan at the end of this CDR3 makes a read error likely. V is TRBV27 and J is TRBJ1-1; D possibly corresponds to TRBD1 (5 bases). CDR1 is MNHEY, CDR2 SMNVEV, per germline (reference sequence). V lost 4 bases and J 3 bases, leaving 15 bases between the germline ends. This CDR3 spans 15 amino acids. The CDR3 protein is CASSWRGRSDTEAFL. The DNA of the CDR3 is TGTGCCAGCAGTTGGAGGGGCCGTAGTGACACTGAAGCTTTCCTT.

This clonotype has a handful of counts. CDR3 in amino acids: CASSLFGGSGNQPQHF. CDR3 nucleotides: TGTGCCAGCAGCTTATTTGGCGGCTCGGGCAATCAGCCCCAGCATTTT. J is TRBJ1-5 and V is TRBV7-8; D is undetermined. Per germline, CDR1 SGHVS and CDR2 FQNEAQ. V was clipped by 2 bases and J by 2 bases, with 13 bases between them. The CDR3 is made up of 16 amino acids.

The rearrangement links TRBV7-4 to TRBJ1-6, with 9 bases aligning to TRBD1. The CDR3 consists of 17 residues. V trimming: 5 bases; J trimming: 9 bases; junction bases outside the gene matches: 14. Looked up from germline, CDR1 is SGHVT and CDR2 is SQSDAQ. CDR3 in DNA: TGTGCCAGCAGCCCGGGACAGGGAGGGCTAGAGCGTTCACCCCTCCACTTT. Its translation: CASSPGQGGLERSPLHF. Looking up the rest from reference TRBV7-4 and TRBJ1-6 gives the full variable domain: GAGVSQSPRYKVAKRGRDVALRCDSISGHVTLYWYRQTLGQGSEVLTYSQSDAQRDKSGRPSGRFSAERPERSVSTLKIQRTEQGDSAVYLCASSPGQGGLERSPLHFGNGTRLTVT.

This clonotype was seen ten or more times. V usage is TRBV7-2 and J usage is TRBJ2-7; the match to TRBD1 covers 9 bases. The CDR3 sequence is 17 residues long. V lost 5 bases and J lost 5; bases outside the gene matches: 16. The germline CDR1 and CDR2 sequences are SGHTA and FQGNSA. Here the CDR3 DNA reads TGTGCCAGCAGCCGAAGGGACAGGGTTCTTGAGATCCACGAGCAGTACTTC. Translation gives CASSRRDRVLEIHEQYF.